This paragraph reports one T cell receptor beta chain. Its antigen is unidentified. The time point is: week 23, last vaccination. A 20-mer mutant IDH1 peptide at 300 ug was injected subcutaneously with topical imiquimod. New WHO grade 3 or 4 IDH1-mutant, ATRX-lost astrocytomas were present in all donors. This specimen belongs to a study of a mutant IDH1 vaccine in newly diagnosed glioma. About the research overall: Radiotherapy alone preceded vaccination by 4-6 weeks; alternatively, vaccination started with temozolomide cycles. Males made up around 62% and females approximately 38% of treated patients, whose mean age was approximately 41 years.

The V segment lost 0 bases and the J segment 6 bases; nucleotides outside the gene matches: 2. CDR1 is GTSNPN and CDR2 is SVGIG in the germline V gene (reference sequence). The CDR3 has 14 residues. Here immunoSEQ multiplex PCR was the method, and the copy in TCRdb shows in-frame clones only, minus some. The sample shows 50,000 to 70,000 clones, about 81% of them seen only once. This clonotype was obtained from a woman aged 40 to 50 with glioma. Some clones in this sample may be carry-over from other donors' samples. The chain carries TRBV30 and TRBJ2-2, with 9 nucleotides matching TRBD1. Sequences were derived from PBMCs, sampled from a glioma patient whose treatment included an IDH1 peptide vaccine. The CDR3 coding sequence is TGTGCCTGGAGTGTGACAGGGGGTCCCGGGGAGCTGTTTTTT. Its translation: CAWSVTGGPGELFF.